A selection of T cell receptor beta chains follows, all from one sample in a study of blood T cell repertoires in COVID-19. The assay was immunoSEQ multiplex PCR, and TCRdb's table has in-frame clones only and misses some. This table holds 300,000 to 450,000 clones, around nine tenths found once. Sequenced input: peripheral blood. The origin of the receptors is a woman between 55 and 75 years old with COVID-19, enrolled during active disease. CDR3s include the opening cysteine and the closing phenylalanine or tryptophan. The D gene is left open where the match is weak. Clone size is not always given. Where it is, it says once, few, many or a class for expanded clones.

size: NA; J: TRBJ1-2; V: TRBV30; D: NA; DNA: TGTGCCTGGAGTGTAATAACAGGAAACTATGGCTACACCTTC; CDR3: CAWSVITGNYGYTF
size: NA; J: TRBJ1-2; V: TRBV7-2; D: NA; DNA: TGTGCCAGCAGCCCCGGATGGGGGGGAGGATCTTACTATGGCTACACCTTC; CDR3: CASSPGWGGGSYYGYTF
size: NA; J: TRBJ2-1; V: TRBV4-1; D: NA; DNA: TGCGCCAGCAGCCAAGACTCCGGCGGAAGGTACAATGAGCAGTTCTTC; CDR3: CASSQDSGGRYNEQFF
size: once; J: TRBJ1-2; V: TRBV7-2; D: NA; DNA: TGTGCCAGCAGCTTAGGGCAGGGCGATGGCTACACCTTC; CDR3: CASSLGQGDGYTF
size: NA; J: TRBJ2-7; V: TRBV18; D: NA; DNA: TGTGCCAGCTCACCCCCCGACAGCCCCTACGAGCAGTACTTC; CDR3: CASSPPDSPYEQYF
size: NA; J: TRBJ2-2; V: TRBV9; D: NA; DNA: TGTGCCAGCAGCCCCCGGGGACTCGGGGAGCTGTTTTTT; CDR3: CASSPRGLGELFF
size: NA; J: TRBJ1-5; V: TRBV2; D: NA; DNA: TGTGCCAGCAGTGAAGGATCTATTGCGGGGGCGAGAAATCAGCCCCAGCATTTT; CDR3: CASSEGSIAGARNQPQHF
size: NA; J: TRBJ1-2; V: TRBV2; D: NA; DNA: TGTGCCAGCAGTCGGGGGGAGACCTATGGCTACACCTTC; CDR3: CASSRGETYGYTF
size: NA; J: TRBJ1-1; V: TRBV5-6; D: NA; DNA: TGTGCCAGCAGCTTGGCCCAGAGGGCGACTGAAGCTTTCTTT; CDR3: CASSLAQRATEAFF
size: NA; J: TRBJ1-1; V: TRBV2; D: TRBD1; DNA: TGTGCCAGCCATCAAATGACAGGGAAAGCTTTCTTT; CDR3: CASHQMTGKAFF
size: once; J: TRBJ1-2; V: TRBV10-1; D: NA; DNA: TGCGCCAGCAGCCTGCACAGTAACTATGGCTACACCTTC; CDR3: CASSLHSNYGYTF
size: NA; J: TRBJ2-1; V: TRBV7-2; D: NA; DNA: TGTGCCAGCAGCCCACGGGCTCCTGGACCAGTACAGGTTAGTGAGCAGTTCTTC; CDR3: CASSPRAPGPVQVSEQFF
size: NA; J: TRBJ1-3; V: TRBV7-8; D: NA; DNA: TGTGCCAGCAGCTACCCAGGGATCTCTGGAAACACCATATATTTT; CDR3: CASSYPGISGNTIYF
size: NA; J: TRBJ1-1; V: TRBV5-1; D: TRBD1; DNA: TGCGCCAGCAGCTTTTGGGACAGGGAGGCTGAAGCTTTCTTT; CDR3: CASSFWDREAEAFF
size: few; J: TRBJ1-6; V: TRBV3-1/TRBV3-2; D: NA; DNA: TGTGCCAGCAGCCAGGGCACCATTCCCCTCCACTTT; CDR3: CASSQGTIPLHF
size: NA; J: TRBJ1-1; V: TRBV29-1; D: TRBD1; DNA: TGCAGCGCCGACAGGGGGAACACTGAAGCTTTCTTT; CDR3: CSADRGNTEAFF
size: NA; J: TRBJ2-7; V: TRBV6-1; D: TRBD2; DNA: TGTGCCAGCAGTGTCGGAGGGGGCCTAGCGGGGACCGAGCAGTACTTC; CDR3: CASSVGGGLAGTEQYF
size: NA; J: TRBJ1-1; V: TRBV5-6; D: NA; DNA: TGTGCCAGCAGCTTTTGGCAGGGGAACACTGAAGCTTTCTTT; CDR3: CASSFWQGNTEAFF
size: once; J: TRBJ1-1; V: TRBV5-4; D: NA; DNA: TGTGCCAGCAGCTTAGACAGGAACACTGAAGCTTTCTTT; CDR3: CASSLDRNTEAFF
size: NA; J: TRBJ2-1; V: TRBV7-6; D: NA; DNA: TGTGCCAGCAGCTTAGGGGGGATGGGGGACTTAATGGATGAGCAGTTCTTC; CDR3: CASSLGGMGDLMDEQFF
size: NA; J: TRBJ1-2; V: TRBV11-2; D: NA; DNA: TGTGCCAGCAGCTTGGGCACGCGCCTCTCCCGCTACACCTTC; CDR3: CASSLGTRLSRYTF
size: once; J: TRBJ2-3; V: TRBV19; D: TRBD1; DNA: TGTGCCAGTAGTTCCAGGGGGACAGGCCGCACAGATACGCAGTATTTT; CDR3: CASSSRGTGRTDTQYF
size: once; J: TRBJ2-3; V: TRBV6-5; D: TRBD1; DNA: TGTGCCAGCACGAGGCAGGGGGCCACAGATACGCAGTATTTT; CDR3: CASTRQGATDTQYF
size: NA; J: TRBJ2-7; V: TRBV9; D: TRBD2; DNA: TGTGCCAGCAGCCGAGCGGGAACTAGCGGGTCCGAGCAGTACTTC; CDR3: CASSRAGTSGSEQYF
size: NA; J: TRBJ1-1; V: TRBV7-9; D: NA; DNA: TGTGCCAGCGTTGGGCTGAACACTGAAGCTTTCTTT; CDR3: CASVGLNTEAFF
size: NA; J: TRBJ1-4; V: TRBV6-5; D: TRBD1; DNA: TGTGCCAGCAGGGGGACAGGGACGAGTCATGAAAAACTGTTTTTT; CDR3: CASRGTGTSHEKLFF
size: NA; J: TRBJ2-2; V: TRBV5-1; D: TRBD1; DNA: TGCGCCAGCGGAGATACAGGGGGCGGAACCGGGGAGCTGTTTTTT; CDR3: CASGDTGGGTGELFF
size: NA; J: TRBJ1-3; V: TRBV28; D: NA; DNA: TGTGCCAGCAGTTTAACCCGGGGAAACACCATATATTTT; CDR3: CASSLTRGNTIYF
size: NA; J: TRBJ1-5; V: TRBV28; D: NA; DNA: TGTGCCAGCAGTCCTCAGGGGAAGCCCCAGCATTTT; CDR3: CASSPQGKPQHF
size: NA; J: TRBJ2-2; V: TRBV6-5; D: NA; DNA: TGTGCCAGCCACCTTGGCAGAAACACCGGGGAGCTGTTTTTT; CDR3: CASHLGRNTGELFF
size: NA; J: TRBJ1-2; V: TRBV7-3; D: NA; DNA: TGTGCCAGCAGCTTAACCAGTTCCAGTGGCTACACCTTC; CDR3: CASSLTSSSGYTF
size: NA; J: TRBJ1-6; V: TRBV28; D: NA; DNA: TGTGCCAGCAGCTCGACAGGTTCGCGTTCACCCCTCCACTTT; CDR3: CASSSTGSRSPLHF
size: NA; J: TRBJ2-7; V: TRBV28; D: NA; DNA: TGTGCCAGCAACCGGGACAAGTACTACGAGCAGTACTTC; CDR3: CASNRDKYYEQYF
size: NA; J: TRBJ2-3; V: TRBV28; D: TRBD1; DNA: TGTGCCAGCAACCCGCTATCAACAGGGGGCGATACGCAGTATTTT; CDR3: CASNPLSTGGDTQYF
size: NA; J: TRBJ1-4; V: TRBV11-2; D: NA; DNA: TGTGCCAGCAGCTTAACACAGACCGCAACTAATGAAAAACTGTTTTTT; CDR3: CASSLTQTATNEKLFF
size: NA; J: TRBJ1-1; V: TRBV7-6; D: TRBD1; DNA: TGTGCCAGCAGCTTACGGCGGACAGGGAACACTGAAGCTTTCTTT; CDR3: CASSLRRTGNTEAFF
size: NA; J: TRBJ2-3; V: TRBV9; D: NA; DNA: TGTGCCAGCAGCGGACAAAGCACAGATACGCAGTATTTT; CDR3: CASSGQSTDTQYF
size: NA; J: TRBJ2-2; V: TRBV5-1; D: TRBD1; DNA: TGCGCCAGCAGCATCGGGACAGGGAACACCGGGGAGCTGTTTTTT; CDR3: CASSIGTGNTGELFF
size: NA; J: TRBJ1-5; V: TRBV19; D: TRBD1; DNA: TGTGCCAGTACCGTGACAGGGATAGTAAGCAATCAGCCCCAGCATTTT; CDR3: CASTVTGIVSNQPQHF
size: NA; J: TRBJ2-7; V: TRBV7-9; D: TRBD2; DNA: TGTGCCAGCAGCTTAATAGGCAATCCGGGACTAGCCGGCGAGCAGTACTTC; CDR3: CASSLIGNPGLAGEQYF
size: NA; J: TRBJ1-1; V: TRBV27; D: NA; DNA: TGTGCCAGCAGTTTAAACGGACAGCGTGAAGCTTTCTTT; CDR3: CASSLNGQREAFF
size: NA; J: TRBJ2-3; V: TRBV5-5; D: NA; DNA: TGTGCCAGCAGCCAGGCGCAAGACGCAGATACGCAGTATTTT; CDR3: CASSQAQDADTQYF
size: NA; J: TRBJ2-5; V: TRBV12-5; D: TRBD1; DNA: TGTGCTAGTGGTTTGATGCCGGGACAGGGTGAGACCCAGTACTTC; CDR3: CASGLMPGQGETQYF
size: NA; J: TRBJ1-1; V: TRBV6-4; D: NA; DNA: TGTGCCAGCAGTGCCCGTTTTGGGGGAGGAAACACTGAAGCTTTCTTT; CDR3: CASSARFGGGNTEAFF
size: NA; J: TRBJ1-5; V: TRBV30; D: TRBD1; DNA: TGTGCCTGGAGTGTCTTAGCAGGGGGTCAGCCCCAGCATTTT; CDR3: CAWSVLAGGQPQHF
size: once; J: TRBJ1-1; V: TRBV5-1; D: TRBD1; DNA: TGCGCCAGCGGCCCTACGAAACAGGGGGCTGAAGCTTTCTTT; CDR3: CASGPTKQGAEAFF
size: NA; J: TRBJ1-1; V: TRBV5-6; D: NA; DNA: TGTGCCAGCAGCTTAGCTGAAGAGTTGAACACTGAAGCTTTCTTT; CDR3: CASSLAEELNTEAFF
size: NA; J: TRBJ1-2; V: TRBV6-2/TRBV6-3; D: TRBD1; DNA: TGTGCCAGCAGTGATACAGGGGATCGCTACACCTTC; CDR3: CASSDTGDRYTF
size: NA; J: TRBJ2-3; V: TRBV7-3; D: TRBD1; DNA: TGTGCCAGCAGGACAGGGGGTAGGGATACGCAGTATTTT; CDR3: CASRTGGRDTQYF
size: NA; J: TRBJ2-5; V: TRBV2; D: TRBD2; DNA: TGTGCCAGCAGGCTTTGGGGACTAGGAGAGGAGACCCAGTACTTC; CDR3: CASRLWGLGEETQYF
size: few; J: TRBJ2-1; V: TRBV29-1; D: TRBD1; DNA: TGCAGCGTGAAGATCGGGACAGGGAAACGCTACAATGAGCAGTTCTTC; CDR3: CSVKIGTGKRYNEQFF
size: NA; J: TRBJ2-4; V: TRBV19; D: NA; DNA: TGTGCCAGTACCCACACAGGGTTACCAGCCAAAAACATTCAGTACTTC; CDR3: CASTHTGLPAKNIQYF
size: NA; J: TRBJ2-2; V: TRBV6-1; D: TRBD1; DNA: TGTGCCAGCAGTGAATTCGGCCAGGGGGCGCGATTGACCGGGGAGCTGTTTTTT; CDR3: CASSEFGQGARLTGELFF
size: once; J: TRBJ1-2; V: TRBV7-9; D: TRBD1; DNA: TGTGCCAGCAGCCCCGAGACAGGGGGCTACACCTTC; CDR3: CASSPETGGYTF